This T cell receptor (beta chain) was captured by sequencing in a study of blood T cell repertoires in COVID-19 (dated by TCRdb to about 2020). For context, the study as a whole: The collaborator samples originated in the United States, Italy and Spain and spanned the acute and convalescent phases of COVID-19. The prospective study material was composed of cDNA or gDNA derived from T cells, B-cell-depleted T cells, or PBMCs. Subjects who had been exposed to COVID-19, were actively infected with it, or had recovered from it provided the deeply sampled blood TCRbeta repertoires that made up the dataset. The repertoires were made available in a free public database intended to serve as a resource for research on the immune response to SARS-CoV-2. The samples were drawn from the first 160 participants of the ongoing ImmuneRACE study and from 1,200 or so subjects provided by 6 global collaborators. The sample metadata nearly always contained a de-identified subject ID, COVID-19 status, age in years and sex. Where available, HLA class I and class II types were taken from metadata supplied by the sample provider and were not determined by assay-based typing. General findings and caveats noted by the study authors: The quantity of clinical and demographic metadata differed by source and by participant and was supplied without curation.

TCRbeta CDR3 regions were amplified from genomic DNA using the immunoSEQ Assay, a bias-controlled multiplex PCR. The source study handled its data this way. The number of nucleated cells in each sample was estimated from the amplification of reference gene primers within the assay. To quantify the absolute abundance of each unique TCRbeta CDR3 rearrangement, sequence reads were collapsed and filtered. Productive Simpson clonality was computed per sample as the square root of Simpson's diversity index over productive rearrangements. Here the immuneACCESS table is served through TCRdb, limited to in-frame sequences with V and J called. Missing clones are a known gap in these copies; in checked studies unresolved V genes cover under half, and the rest lacks a known reason. The V and J calls and clone size are taken from that table; D and trimming were inferred from the DNA. In this sample the table shows some 5,200 clones, more than 70% of which occur a single time. Together, the top ten hold 2.5% to 3.5% of the sample.

A word on this clone: What antigen it recognizes has not been identified. No clone much larger than this one lies a single base away; base qualities are absent.

Collaborating institutions collected whole blood in K2EDTA tubes following their own protocols. Collaborator samples were shipped for TCRbeta analysis as frozen whole blood, isolated PBMCs, or DNA extracted from either sample type. Material for sequencing was peripheral blood. The receptor comes from a woman of 80 years or more with acute or convalescent COVID-19.

Read as DNA, the sequence is TGTGCCAGCAGCTCGCCGGACAGAACCTCCTACGAGCAGTACTTC. This translates into CASSSPDRTSYEQYF. This receptor chain uses TRBV5-4 and TRBJ2-7; possibly the D gene is TRBD1, per 6 matching bases. Trimming takes 3 bases from V and 0 bases from J, and the germline ends sit 13 bases apart. CDR1 and CDR2 (SGHNT, YYREEE) derive from the germline V gene (reference sequence). The CDR3 holds 15 amino acids from the cysteine to the phenylalanine. The entry retains the CDR3 DNA only, 45 bases that are in frame from base 1.